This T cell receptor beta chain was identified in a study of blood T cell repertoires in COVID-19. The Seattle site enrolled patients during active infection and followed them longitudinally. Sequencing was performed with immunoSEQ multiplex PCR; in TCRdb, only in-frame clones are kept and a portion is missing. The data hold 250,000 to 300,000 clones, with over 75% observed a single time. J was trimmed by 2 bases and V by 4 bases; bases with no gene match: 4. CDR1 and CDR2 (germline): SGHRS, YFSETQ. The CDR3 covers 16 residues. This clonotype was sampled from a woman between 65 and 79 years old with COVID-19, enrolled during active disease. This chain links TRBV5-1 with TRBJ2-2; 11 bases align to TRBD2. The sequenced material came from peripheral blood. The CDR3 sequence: CASSLGTSGNTGELFF. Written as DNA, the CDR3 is TGCGCCAGCAGCCTCGGGACTAGCGGAAACACCGGGGAGCTGTTTTTT.